Each of the 14 T cell receptor beta chains below was sequenced from the same sample in a study of T cell repertoires in cytomegalovirus infection. TCRdb re-called the reads through MiXCR, storing one row per CDR3 protein. The table records some 920,000 distinct CDR3 sequences, around 31% of them present only once. These receptors' targets are unknown. Sequencing used cultured CD8+ T cells from PBMCs, obtained from culture after CMV antigen stimulation. These receptors all stem from a human donor in good health (CMV status not recorded). Some clones in this sample may be carry-over from other donors' samples.

V usage is TRBV18 and J usage is TRBJ2-3; 10 bases fit TRBD2. There are 16 residues in the CDR3. V gave up 4 bases and J gave up 4 bases; unmatched junction bases: 8. Germline assignment: CDR1 KGHSH and CDR2 LQKENI. The CDR3 coding sequence is TGTGCCAGCTCACTCCCTAGCGGGGGTTCCGCAGATACGCAGTATTTT. Protein product: CASSLPSGGSADTQYF.

J is TRBJ1-1 and V is TRBV29-1; 9 bases match TRBD1. The CDR3 consists of 15 residues. The V and J ends lost 1 base and 3 bases, in that order; junction bases with no gene match: 6. Germline lookup yields CDR1 SQVTM and CDR2 ANQGSEA. The CDR3 loop is CSVEGDREGYTEAFF. As DNA, the CDR3 is TGCAGCGTTGAAGGGGACAGGGAAGGGTACACTGAAGCTTTCTTT.

This clonotype was picked up a small number of times. The rearrangement links TRBV29-1 to TRBJ1-2, with D tentatively TRBD1 (6 bases). The CDR3 has 15 amino acids. V dropped 6 bases and J dropped 4 bases, with 21 bases sitting between them. Germline lookup yields CDR1 SQVTM and CDR2 ANQGSEA. CDR3 sequence: CSVEIRLGAGYGYTF. As DNA, the CDR3 is TGCAGCGTGGAGATCAGATTGGGGGCGGGCTATGGCTACACCTTC.

This clonotype appeared many times. The chain couples TRBV14 to TRBJ1-1; D remains unclear. Deletions cut 3 bases from V and 3 bases from J, with 8 bases between. The CDR3 totals 13 residues. CDR1 is SGHDN, CDR2 FVKESK, per germline. CDR3 sequence: CASSQEIYTEAFF. The CDR3, as DNA: TGTGCCAGCAGCCAGGAGATATACACTGAAGCTTTCTTT.

The chain combines TRBV9 with TRBJ2-1; 7 bases are a match to TRBD1. Germline assignment: CDR1 SGDLS and CDR2 YYNGEE. There are 15 residues in the CDR3. V trimming: 0 bases; J trimming: 2 bases; junction bases outside the gene matches: 2. The chain's CDR3 is CASSVGTGTYNEQFF. CDR3 bases: TGTGCCAGCAGCGTAGGGACAGGCACCTACAATGAGCAGTTCTTC.

The J gene is TRBJ2-4, the V gene TRBV11-3; TRBD1 matches 9 bases. This CDR3 comprises 15 residues. The junction had 6 bases not matched to a gene; V was cut back by 5 bases and J by 4 bases. Germline-derived CDR1 and CDR2 are SGHNT and YENEEA. CDR3 bases: TGTGCCAGCAGCCCTAGGGGGACAGGGAAAAACATTCAGTACTTC. This translates into CASSPRGTGKNIQYF.

This clonotype has only a few counts. This rearrangement joins TRBV7-2 to TRBJ1-3, with 8 bases aligning to TRBD1. V lost 4 bases, J lost 1 base, and 3 bases stayed unmatched. The CDR3 totals 15 residues. CDR1 and CDR2 (germline): SGHTA, FQGNSA. Written as DNA, the CDR3 is TGTGCCAGCAGCTCTCAGGGGGCTTCTGGAAACACCATATATTTT. Residues: CASSSQGASGNTIYF.

The CDR3 DNA reads as TGTGCCAGCAGCCTGCGGAGGGAGAACATGAACACTGAAGCTTTCTTT. Protein: CASSLRRENMNTEAFF. The rearrangement links TRBV5-4 to TRBJ1-1; no reliable D call. Trimming took off 4 bases at V and 0 bases at J, with 16 bases between the two ends. The CDR3 is 16 residues long. CDR1 SGHNT and CDR2 YYREEE come from the germline V gene (reference sequence).

The chain carries TRBV6-1 and TRBJ2-1; D may be TRBD1 or TRBD2 (5 bases each). V gave up 6 bases and J gave up 4 bases, with 28 bases separating them. Germline V gene lookup returns CDR1 MNHNS and CDR2 SASEGT. CDR3 length: 19 amino acids. In nucleotides, the CDR3 is TGTGCCAGCAGGCCCTGGGGGATCGCTTTGGACGGATTATACAATGAGCAGTTCTTC. Amino acid sequence: CASRPWGIALDGLYNEQFF.

The chain's CDR3 is CAIRADRGPNPDTQYF. The CDR3 DNA sequence: TGTGCCATCAGAGCCGACAGGGGCCCCAACCCAGATACGCAGTATTTT. This chain uses TRBV10-3 with TRBJ2-3, with 8 bases fitting TRBD1. Germline V lookup: CDR1 ENHRY, CDR2 SYGVKD. This CDR3 has 16 residues. The junction had 12 bases not matched to a gene; V was cut back by 6 bases and J by 4 bases.

This clonotype was observed a few times. This chain links TRBV4-2 with TRBJ1-3, with D possibly matching TRBD1 (6 bases). CDR1 LGHNA and CDR2 YNFKEQ come from the germline V gene. This CDR3 is built from 19 residues. The ends were cut back, 2 bases at V and 1 base at J, with 21 bases in the middle. The CDR3 sequence: CASSQSGGPWGLSGNTIYF. The CDR3 region has the DNA TGTGCCAGCAGCCAATCTGGGGGACCTTGGGGGCTTTCTGGAAACACCATATATTTT.

The DNA of the CDR3 is TGTGCCAGCAGCTCCCGTCCTAGCTTGAACACCGGGGAGCTGTTTTTT. It specifies CASSSRPSLNTGELFF. This chain connects TRBV9 to TRBJ2-2, with D maybe TRBD2 (5 bases). The CDR3 runs to 16 residues. Germline V gene data show CDR1 as SGDLS and CDR2 as YYNGEE. Trimming removed 4 bases from V and 1 base from J, with 14 bases in between.

A single count supports this clonotype. J is TRBJ2-3 and V is TRBV5-4, with 11 bases aligning to TRBD2. This CDR3 contains 16 residues. Germline assignment: CDR1 SGHNT and CDR2 YYREEE (reference sequence). J was trimmed by 2 bases and V by 3 bases; bases with no gene match: 5. The CDR3 DNA reads as TGTGCCAGCAGCTGGGGACTAGCGGCCTTCACAGATACGCAGTATTTT. Protein product: CASSWGLAAFTDTQYF.

The chain joins TRBV6-5 to TRBJ2-5; TRBD1 aligns across 8 bases. V was pared by 5 bases and J by 3 bases, with 8 bases of the junction left unmatched. Germline-derived CDR1 and CDR2 are MNHEY and SVGAGI. The CDR3 spans 15 residues. The DNA for the CDR3 is TGTGCCAGCAGTCATCTCTCGGACAGGGAAGAGACCCAGTACTTC. It specifies CASSHLSDREETQYF.